This is a list of T cell receptor beta chains from one sample in a study of blood T cell repertoires in COVID-19. Here immunoSEQ multiplex PCR was the method, and the copy in TCRdb shows in-frame clones only, minus some. The data contain about 50,000 clones, approximately 82% of them singletons. The sequenced sample was peripheral blood. The receptor source for this set is a human donor in a cohort sampled during active COVID-19. Each CDR3 is given with its conserved first and last residue. The D gene is left open where the match is weak. A clone size is listed for some rows: how often the clone was seen (once, few, many), or a class if it is expanded.

size,D,J,V,DNA,CDR3
.,.,TRBJ2-5,TRBV7-2,TGTGCCAGCAGCCAAGCCGCCCAGGCGGGCCAAGAGACCCAGTACTTC,CASSQAAQAGQETQYF
.,.,TRBJ1-6,TRBV4-2,TGTGCCAGCAGCCAAGAAGACAGCTCCTATAATTCACCCCTCCACTTT,CASSQEDSSYNSPLHF
.,.,TRBJ2-2,TRBV3-1/TRBV3-2,TGTGCCAGCACCTTAGCTCCGAACACCGGGGAGCTGTTTTTT,CASTLAPNTGELFF
.,TRBD2,TRBJ2-1,TRBV5-1,TGCGCCAGCAGCTTGGGCAGCGGGGGTGAGCAGTTCTTC,CASSLGSGGEQFF
.,TRBD1,TRBJ2-3,TRBV7-6,TGTGCCAGCAGCTTAAACAGGGGGCGCACAGATACGCAGTATTTT,CASSLNRGRTDTQYF
.,TRBD2,TRBJ2-2,TRBV7-6,TGTGCCAGCAGCCCGCGGACTAGCGGGAACACCGGGGAGCTGTTTTTT,CASSPRTSGNTGELFF
.,.,TRBJ1-2,TRBV6-5,TGTGCCAGCAGGCCTAACTTCAGGGATGGCTACACCTTC,CASRPNFRDGYTF
.,.,TRBJ1-3,TRBV29-1,TGCAGCGTTCCGGGACTGGGAAACACCATATATTTT,CSVPGLGNTIYF
.,TRBD1,TRBJ1-6,TRBV2,TGTGCCAGCAGTGACAGTGGACAGGGTTGGTCCCTCCACTTT,CASSDSGQGWSLHF
.,TRBD2,TRBJ2-3,TRBV2,TGTGCCAGCAGTGAGGGCGGGAGTGGGAGCACAGATACGCAGTATTTT,CASSEGGSGSTDTQYF
.,TRBD2,TRBJ2-5,TRBV6-4,TGTGCCAGCCCAGGACTAGCGGGACACCAAGAGACCCAGTACTTC,CASPGLAGHQETQYF
.,.,TRBJ1-2,TRBV10-3,TGTGCCATCAGTGAGTCTTCCCGACAGCTCTATGGCTACACCTTC,CAISESSRQLYGYTF
.,TRBD2,TRBJ2-7,TRBV7-9,TGTGCCAGCGGGGGGGGTCGCTACGAGCAGTACTTC,CASGGGRYEQYF
.,TRBD1,TRBJ2-1,TRBV5-6,TGTGCCAGCAGCCCGGGACAGGGGAGTCTACTCTCCTACAATGAGCAGTTCTTC,CASSPGQGSLLSYNEQFF
.,.,TRBJ1-5,TRBV19,TGTGCCAGTAGTTTAACGTATAGAAATCAGCCCCAGCATTTT,CASSLTYRNQPQHF
.,TRBD2,TRBJ2-1,TRBV9,TGTGCCAGCAGCGTAGCCATGCGAGCGGGGGGGTTTGATGAGCAGTTCTTC,CASSVAMRAGGFDEQFF
.,.,TRBJ2-5,TRBV12-2,TGTGCAAGTCCTAGCAGGGGTGGTCAAGAGACCCAGTACTTC,CASPSRGGQETQYF
.,TRBD1,TRBJ2-7,TRBV18,TGTGCCAGCTCACCAAGTTTCGGACAGGGTAGGGAGCAGCAGTACTTC,CASSPSFGQGREQQYF
.,TRBD1,TRBJ2-1,TRBV19,TGTGCCAGTAGTATAGGGACAGGCAATGAGCAGTTCTTC,CASSIGTGNEQFF
.,TRBD1,TRBJ1-6,TRBV6-2/TRBV6-3,TGTGCCAGCAGTTACTCGACAGGGACTGATTCACCCCTCCACTTT,CASSYSTGTDSPLHF
.,TRBD1,TRBJ1-1,TRBV18,TGTGCCAGCTCACCGGGGACAGGGAACACTGAAGCTTTCTTT,CASSPGTGNTEAFF
few,TRBD2,TRBJ2-7,TRBV6-5,TGTGCCAGCAGATCCGGACTAGCGGGGTCCTACGAGCAGTACTTC,CASRSGLAGSYEQYF
.,TRBD1,TRBJ1-4,TRBV6-6,TGTGCCAGCCGCGGTGCTACAGGGGTGGCTGAAAAACTGTTTTTT,CASRGATGVAEKLFF
.,TRBD2,TRBJ2-1,TRBV11-3,TGTGCCAGCAGCGGTAATAGCGGGAGGGCCGGTTACAATGAGCAGTTCTTC,CASSGNSGRAGYNEQFF
.,TRBD2,TRBJ2-3,TRBV4-2,TGTGCCAGCAGCCAGGGTATAGCGGGAGGGCTAGATACGCAGTATTTT,CASSQGIAGGLDTQYF
.,TRBD2,TRBJ2-4,TRBV7-2,TGTGCCAGCAGCTTGGGACTAGCGGGAGGGAACATTCAGTACTTC,CASSLGLAGGNIQYF